The entry below gives a single T cell receptor beta chain sequence along with its context. The antigen remains unidentified. The data were taken from a study of blood T cells in healthy people across ages. Study-level results: There was a strong correlation between TCR beta diversity and naive T cell percentage. Possibly, changes in expanded clonotypes were confounded because donor CMV status was unknown.

A sample-barcoded 5' primer and a J-beta primer mix were used in a second PCR of roughly 6 to 11 cycles. TCRdb processed the 5' RACE reads anew with MiXCR; each CDR3 protein has one entry. The sample lists about 690,000 distinct CDR3 sequences, about 43% seen once, with 30% in the top ten. Trimming cost V 1 base and J 7 bases; bases outside gene matches: 4. The CDR3 sequence is 15 residues long. Germline V gene lookup returns CDR1 SEHNR and CDR2 FQNEAQ (reference sequence). The TCR comes from an elderly man in good health. Sequencing was performed on blood. This chain links TRBV7-9 with TRBJ2-1; TRBD1 matches 10 bases. The CDR3 loop is CASSLGTGGWNEQFF. The CDR3 nucleotides are TGTGCCAGCAGCTTAGGGACAGGGGGTTGGAATGAGCAGTTCTTC.